This TCR beta chain stems from a study of T cell changes during pregnancy in multiple sclerosis. Sequenced by immunoSEQ multiplex PCR; TCRdb stores in-frame clones only, minus some. The sample holds about 59,000 clones, less than 95% seen once. The germline V gene encodes CDR1 SGHTA and CDR2 FQGNSA. The CDR3 consists of 15 residues. V dropped 4 bases and J dropped 4; count of bases not matched to a gene: 7. Sequencing was performed on CD8+ T cells from peripheral blood mononuclear cells, taken after pregnancy. This clonotype originated in a female donor with multiple sclerosis, enrolled in a pregnancy study. The chain couples TRBV7-2 to TRBJ2-5, with TRBD1 matching over 9 bases. The DNA of the CDR3 is TGTGCCAGCAGCTCGGGGACAGGGCTGGTAGAGACCCAGTACTTC. This codes for CASSSGTGLVETQYF.